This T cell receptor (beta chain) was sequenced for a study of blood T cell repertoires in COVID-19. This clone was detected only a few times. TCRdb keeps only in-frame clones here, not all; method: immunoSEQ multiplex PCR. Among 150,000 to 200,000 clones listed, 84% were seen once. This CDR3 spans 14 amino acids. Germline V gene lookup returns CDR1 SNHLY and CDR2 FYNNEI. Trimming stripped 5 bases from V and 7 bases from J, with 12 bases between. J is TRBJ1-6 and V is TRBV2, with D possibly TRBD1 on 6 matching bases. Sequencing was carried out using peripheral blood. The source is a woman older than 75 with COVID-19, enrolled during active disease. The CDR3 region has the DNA TGTGCCAGCAGTCTCGGACAGTTAAATTCACCCCTCCACTTT. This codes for CASSLGQLNSPLHF.